The 26 T cell receptor beta chains below were found in one sample sequenced in a study of blood T cell repertoires in COVID-19. Clones were read by immunoSEQ multiplex PCR, and TCRdb kept only the in-frame ones, dropping some. This table holds almost 55,000 clones, roughly 80% found once. Material for sequencing was peripheral blood. The receptors originated from a human donor in a cohort sampled during active COVID-19.

The rearrangement joins TRBV5-1 to TRBJ2-3; 14 bases map to TRBD2. After removal of 4 bases from V and 3 bases from J, the junction contained 7 bases not matched to a gene. This CDR3 spans 17 amino acids. CDR1 and CDR2 from the germline V gene are SGHRS and YFSETQ. Here the CDR3 reads CASSRGTSGGITDTQYF. CDR3 coding DNA: TGCGCCAGCAGCCGAGGGACTAGCGGGGGAATAACAGATACGCAGTATTTT.

This clone was observed once. The CDR3 bases are TGTGCCAGTAGTATGCCCCACAGCACATCCTACGAGCAGTACTTC. Its translation is CASSMPHSTSYEQYF. The rearrangement uses TRBV19 and TRBJ2-7; D remains unclear. The CDR3 is 15 amino acids. Germline-derived CDR1 and CDR2 are LNHDA and SQIVND (reference sequence). V was trimmed by 3 bases and J by 1 base, leaving 13 bases between them.

The gene calls are TRBV18 and TRBJ2-1, with 11 bases fitting TRBD2. With V trimmed by 4 bases and J by 5 bases, 4 bases remained unmatched. The germline gives CDR1 KGHSH, CDR2 LQKENI. This CDR3 has 15 amino acids. The CDR3 nucleotides read TGTGCCAGCTCACTCGCGGGACTAGCGGACAATGAGCAGTTCTTC. This encodes CASSLAGLADNEQFF.

CDR3 nucleotides: TGTGCCACCAGCAAGGACAGGGGGCGGTCACCCCTCCACTTT. The encoded protein is CATSKDRGRSPLHF. The chain links TRBV15 to TRBJ1-6; 11 bases agree with TRBD1. Germline V lookup: CDR1 LNHNV, CDR2 YYDKDF (reference sequence). The CDR3 sequence is 14 residues long. V gave up 4 bases and J gave up 10 bases; unmatched junction bases: 3.

V usage is TRBV7-2 and J usage is TRBJ2-2; TRBD2 aligns across 7 bases. Per germline, CDR1 SGHTA and CDR2 FQGNSA. V lost 3 bases and J lost 5; bases outside the gene matches: 9. The CDR3 is made up of 16 amino acids. CDR3 bases: TGTGCCAGCAGCTTTAGCGGGCGAGGAGGGACCGGGGAGCTGTTTTTT. It specifies CASSFSGRGGTGELFF.

This chain joins TRBV5-1 and TRBJ1-4; D uncertain. The V end lost 6 bases, the J end lost 7 bases, and 16 bases lay between the germline ends. This CDR3 has 14 residues. Per the germline V gene, CDR1 is SGHRS and CDR2 is YFSETQ. In nucleotides, the CDR3 is TGCGCCAGCACTATAGAGGGTTGGGGTGAAAAACTGTTTTTT. It encodes CASTIEGWGEKLFF.

The rearrangement uses TRBV29-1 and TRBJ2-7; TRBD2 agrees at 7 bases. Trimming at V came to 4 bases and at J to 0 bases, leaving 0 bases not matched to a gene. The germline V gene encodes CDR1 SQVTM and CDR2 ANQGSEA. This CDR3 comprises 12 residues. The DNA of the CDR3 is TGCAGCGTTGCGGGGGGCTCCTACGAGCAGTACTTC. Its protein is CSVAGGSYEQYF.

This chain uses TRBV6-2 or TRBV6-3 with TRBJ2-1; tentative D call: TRBD2 (5 bases). CDR1 and CDR2 (germline): MNHEY, SVGEGT. V lost 5 bases and J lost 15, with 17 bases in between. The CDR3 has 12 residues. The DNA of the CDR3 is TGTGCCAGCAGTACGGGATTCGCAGACGGGTTCTTC. Its translation: CASSTGFADGFF.

V gene TRBV6-2 or TRBV6-3 combines with J gene TRBJ2-5; 10 bases fit TRBD2. Germline V gives CDR1 MNHEY, CDR2 SVGEGT. V shed 5 bases, J shed 2 bases, and the junction held 8 bases outside the gene matches. CDR3 length: 16 amino acids. The CDR3 DNA reads TGTGCCAGCAGTACCCCTCGGACTAGCGGTCAAGAGACCCAGTACTTC. This encodes CASSTPRTSGQETQYF.

The rearrangement joins TRBV9 to TRBJ2-1, with no clear D. Germline CDR1 reads SGDLS; CDR2 reads YYNGEE. This CDR3 has 13 residues. Trimming removed 0 bases at V and 8 bases at J, with 9 bases between. The DNA of the CDR3 is TGTGCCAGCAGCGTAGGGCTTTTCGATGAGCAGTTCTTC. Translating gives CASSVGLFDEQFF.

This chain connects TRBV7-2 to TRBJ2-1; possibly TRBD2 for D (6 bases). In germline, CDR1 is SGHTA, CDR2 FQGNSA. Trimming removed 5 bases from V and 7 bases from J, with 24 bases in between. CDR3 length: 17 residues. The CDR3 nucleotides are TGTGCCAGCAGCCCCCTCGTAATGGGCGGGGCCCCGAATGAGCAGTTCTTC. Translating it yields CASSPLVMGGAPNEQFF.

V is TRBV5-6 and J is TRBJ1-2; D is uncertain. The CDR3 extends over 14 amino acids. V lost 7 bases and J 0 bases, leaving 13 bases between the germline ends. Germline V CDR1 and CDR2: SGHDT, YYEEEE. Here the CDR3 reads CASSWMGANYGYTF. The CDR3, as DNA: TGTGCCAGCTCGTGGATGGGAGCTAACTATGGCTACACCTTC. Full variable domain (rest looked up from reference TRBV5-6 and TRBJ1-2): DAGVTQSPTHLIKTRGQQVTLRCSPKSGHDTVSWYQQALGQGPQFIFQYYEEEERQRGNFPDRFSGHQFPNYSSELNVNALLLGDSALYLCASSWMGANYGYTFGSGTRLTVV.

The chain combines TRBV7-6 with TRBJ1-1; D gene ambiguous. Trimming cost V 4 bases and J 1 base, with 7 bases left between them. The CDR3 totals 13 residues. CDR1 SGHVS and CDR2 FNYEAQ come from the germline V gene. The CDR3 DNA is TGTGCCAGCAGCTCCACACGGAACACTGAAGCTTTCTTT. As protein: CASSSTRNTEAFF.

V gene TRBV2 combines with J gene TRBJ1-6; D is undetermined. This CDR3 has 15 amino acids. V was pared by 3 bases and J by 8 bases, with 14 bases between. Germline V lookup: CDR1 SNHLY, CDR2 FYNNEI. The CDR3 reads CASSEKSVAYSPLHF. CDR3 nucleotide sequence: TGTGCCAGCAGTGAGAAGTCAGTCGCCTATTCACCCCTCCACTTT.

The table lists this clone with a few counts. The gene calls are TRBV9 and TRBJ1-1, with D unclear. This CDR3 has 13 residues. Trimming removed 1 base from V and 1 base from J, with 5 bases in between. Germline CDR1 reads SGDLS; CDR2 reads YYNGEE. CDR3 nucleotides: TGTGCCAGCAGCGTAACTCCGAACACTGAAGCTTTCTTT. Translated: CASSVTPNTEAFF.

V is TRBV18 and J is TRBJ2-7, with D perhaps matching TRBD2 (7 bases). This CDR3 contains 17 residues. The V gene lost 0 bases and the J gene lost 6 bases, with 21 bases spanning the gap. Germline V gene lookup returns CDR1 KGHSH and CDR2 LQKENI. In nucleotides, the CDR3 is TGTGCCAGCTCACCACCTGGGCTAGGGGGGGCAACGGTCGAGCAGTACTTC. Residues: CASSPPGLGGATVEQYF.

This chain connects TRBV4-3 to TRBJ2-3; D is perhaps TRBD1 (6 bases). The germline gives CDR1 LGHNA, CDR2 YSLEER. This CDR3 region has 17 residues. V was pared by 2 bases and J by 0 bases, with 15 bases between. CDR3 sequence: CASSQTTTGASTDTQYF. Here the CDR3 DNA reads TGCGCCAGCAGCCAAACCACGACAGGAGCCAGCACAGATACGCAGTATTTT.

This clone has a handful of counts. The chain recombines TRBV2 with TRBJ1-5; no clear D gene. CDR1 is SNHLY and CDR2 is FYNNEI in the germline V gene. The CDR3 is 16 residues long. V lost 6 bases to trimming and J lost 0 bases, with 15 bases between them. CDR3: CASRERRQNSNQPQHF. The CDR3 DNA follows: TGTGCCAGCAGGGAGCGGCGGCAGAATAGCAATCAGCCCCAGCATTTT.

The chain uses TRBV15 and TRBJ1-1, with TRBD1 as a possible D gene (5 bases). Germline assignment: CDR1 LNHNV and CDR2 YYDKDF (reference sequence). Trimming shortened V by 2 bases and J by 7 bases, and 20 bases separated the two germline ends. The CDR3 covers 16 residues. The CDR3 DNA sequence: TGTGCCACCAGCAGAAATAACAGGAGGGCCCGGGGTGAAGCTTTCTTT. Translating gives CATSRNNRRARGEAFF.

The chain recombines TRBV29-1 with TRBJ2-7; D may be TRBD2 (6 bases). V shed 7 bases and J shed 0 bases, with 13 bases lying between them. There are 13 residues in the CDR3. Per the germline V gene, CDR1 is SQVTM and CDR2 is ANQGSEA. The CDR3 sequence is CSGSGLNSYEQYF. The CDR3 coding sequence is TGCAGCGGATCGGGACTCAACTCCTACGAGCAGTACTTC.

This clone was found once. The V gene is TRBV27, the J gene TRBJ2-3; D remains unclear. Per germline, CDR1 MNHEY and CDR2 SMNVEV (reference sequence). The CDR3 runs 14 residues. V was trimmed by 4 bases and J by 8 bases, leaving 16 bases between them. The CDR3 loop reads CASSSDYRTVTQYF. The CDR3 region has the DNA TGTGCCAGCAGTTCTGATTATCGTACGGTTACGCAGTATTTT.

V usage is TRBV6-5 and J usage is TRBJ1-1, with a weak D call TRBD1 (5 bases). The CDR3 extends over 15 amino acids. V was pared by 0 bases and J by 5 bases, with 13 bases between. Germline CDR1 MNHEY, CDR2 SVGAGI. The CDR3 spells CASSYSWSRVTEAFF. The DNA of the CDR3 is TGTGCCAGCAGTTACTCGTGGAGCAGGGTTACTGAAGCTTTCTTT.

CDR3 sequence (DNA): TGTGCCAGCTCGTCGAAGGGGTCAAGCAATCAGCCCCAGCATTTT. Protein sequence: CASSSKGSSNQPQHF. This chain links TRBV18 with TRBJ1-5, with D perhaps TRBD1 (5 bases). V shed 6 bases and J shed 1 base, with 13 bases lying between them. CDR1 is KGHSH and CDR2 is LQKENI in the germline V gene. This CDR3 spans 15 amino acids.

The chain recombines TRBV21-1 with TRBJ2-5; the table's D call, TRBD1, has no DNA check behind it. TRBV21-1 is tagged as a pseudogene. CDR3 length: 13 residues. The CDR3 DNA reads as TGTGCCAGCATCCGAGACAGACACGAGACCCAGTACTTC. Residues: CASIRDRHETQYF.

V gene TRBV9 combines with J gene TRBJ2-2; 9 bases map to TRBD1. Germline values: CDR1 SGDLS, CDR2 YYNGEE. V lost 0 bases and J lost 5; bases outside the gene matches: 8. This CDR3 region has 17 residues. The CDR3 DNA sequence: TGTGCCAGCAGCGTAGACCTGGGACAGGGAGGGACCGGGGAGCTGTTTTTT. Protein: CASSVDLGQGGTGELFF.

The chain has TRBV6-5 and TRBJ1-5, with 7 positions matching TRBD1. From germline, CDR1 is MNHEY and CDR2 SVGAGI. The ends lost 5 bases at V and 6 bases at J; junction bases unmatched: 7. CDR3 length: 14 amino acids. The CDR3 here is CASSHRGLIQPQHF. CDR3 coding DNA: TGTGCCAGCAGTCACAGGGGATTGATTCAGCCCCAGCATTTT.